This T cell receptor (beta chain) appears in the sequencing data of a study of CD8+CD57+ T cells in acquired aplastic anemia. Germline CDR1 and CDR2: MGHDK and SYGVNS. Trimming pared 6 bases from V and 0 bases from J, leaving 9 bases between. The CDR3 sequence is 15 residues long. Turning to this clonotype: As yet, its antigen is unknown.

Sequencing involved patients with CD8+CD57+ cell expansion previously shown by flow cytometry. Everyone among the patients had severe acquired aplastic anemia. Study-level results: Patients showed no significant difference from controls in CD8+ Simpson's diversity.

Genomic DNA served as template for TCR beta VDJ and CDR3 profiling. TCRdb called the reads again in MiXCR, with one record for every CDR3 protein. The profile covers some 92,000 distinct CDR3 sequences, with about 63% appearing a single time and roughly 60% taken by the ten largest. This TCR was sampled from a human donor with aplastic anemia. This chain links TRBV25-1 with TRBJ2-6, with no clear D. Input material: sorted CD4+, CD8+, or CD8+CD57+ T cells (not recorded which) from PBMCs. CDR3 residues: CASSLGYSGANVLTF. The CDR3 bases are TGTGCCAGCAGCTTAGGATACTCTGGGGCCAACGTCCTGACTTTC.